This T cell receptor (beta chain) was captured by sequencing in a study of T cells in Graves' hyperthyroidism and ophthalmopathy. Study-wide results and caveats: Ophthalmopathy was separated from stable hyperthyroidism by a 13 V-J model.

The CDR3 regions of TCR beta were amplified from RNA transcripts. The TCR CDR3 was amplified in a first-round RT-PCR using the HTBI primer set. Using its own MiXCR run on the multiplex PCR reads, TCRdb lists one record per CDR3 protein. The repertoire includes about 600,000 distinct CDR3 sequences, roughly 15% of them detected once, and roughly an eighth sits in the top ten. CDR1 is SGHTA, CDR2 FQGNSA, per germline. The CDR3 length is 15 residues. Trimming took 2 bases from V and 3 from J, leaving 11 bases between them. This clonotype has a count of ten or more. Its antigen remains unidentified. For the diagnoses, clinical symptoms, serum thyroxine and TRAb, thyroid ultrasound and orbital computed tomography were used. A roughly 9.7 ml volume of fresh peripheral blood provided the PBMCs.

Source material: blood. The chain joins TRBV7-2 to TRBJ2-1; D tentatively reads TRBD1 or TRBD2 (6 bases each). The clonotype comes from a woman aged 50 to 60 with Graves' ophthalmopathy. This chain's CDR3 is CASSLRGERYNEQFF. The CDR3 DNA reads TGTGCCAGCAGCTTAAGGGGGGAGCGCTACAATGAGCAGTTCTTC.